This T cell receptor (beta chain) appears in the sequencing data of a study of T cell responses to AZD1222 COVID-19 vaccine. TCRdb's copy holds only in-frame clones and misses some; the assay was immunoSEQ multiplex PCR. The table has some 170,000 clones, about 90% seen once; the top ten hold roughly 4%. Study-wide results and limits: The study sampled repertoires only after the peak T cell response. There were mostly white British donors and more females than males, and clonal diversity was possibly underestimated.

About this clone itself: The antigen is undetermined.

The TCR originated in an adult who received the MenACWY meningococcal vaccine as a control. The sample in question was peripheral blood, obtained 28 days after the second dose of the MenACWY control vaccine.

CDR3 nucleotides: TGTGCCAGCAGCATCGACAGGGCCCTGCCCCAGCATTTT. The encoded protein is CASSIDRALPQHF. J is TRBJ1-5 and V is TRBV27; 7 bases line up with TRBD1. The V gene's germline CDR1 is MNHEY and CDR2 SMNVEV (reference sequence). The V segment lost 6 bases and the J segment 9 bases; nucleotides outside the gene matches: 8. CDR3 length equals 13 residues.